A selection of T cell receptor beta chains follows, all from one sample in a study of shared clonotypes between healthy human individuals. Using immunoSEQ multiplex PCR, the repertoire was profiled, and TCRdb retains in-frame clones only, with some absent. Of some 630,000 clones in the sample, more than 70% were seen once. Sequencing used memory CD4+ T cells sorted from blood. The receptors come from a woman in her 30s in good health. CDR3s include the opening cysteine and the closing phenylalanine or tryptophan. D genes are given only for firm matches. Clone size is shown for a subset of rows, as once, few, many or a class of expanded clone.

clone_size	d_call	v_call	j_call	cdr3_nt	cdr3_aa
many	-	TRBV5-1	TRBJ1-2	TGCGCCAGCAGCGCCGCAGGGCTCGACTATGGCTACACCTTC	CASSAAGLDYGYTF
-	TRBD2	TRBV7-9	TRBJ2-7	TGTGCCAGCACCAACGGCACCCCTAGCGGACTAGCAAAGTACGAGCAGTACTTC	CASTNGTPSGLAKYEQYF
-	TRBD1	TRBV19	TRBJ2-1	TGTGCCAGTAGTATAAGACAGGGTACTGTCCATGAGCAGTTCTTC	CASSIRQGTVHEQFF
-	TRBD2	TRBV5-1	TRBJ2-2	TGCGCCAGCAGTTCGACTAGCGGGAGAGGCACCGGGGAGCTGTTTTTT	CASSSTSGRGTGELFF
-	-	TRBV15	TRBJ2-3	TGTGCCACCAGCCTCAAGACGACGGGCCCCGCGACAGATACGCAGTATTTT	CATSLKTTGPATDTQYF
-	-	TRBV5-1	TRBJ2-2	TGCGCCAGCAGCCCGGGGTCCAGGGCGAACACCGGGGAGCTGTTTTTT	CASSPGSRANTGELFF
-	TRBD2	TRBV7-2	TRBJ2-7	TGTGCCAGCAGCCCGCTAGCGGAGTCCTACGAGCAGTACTTC	CASSPLAESYEQYF
once	TRBD1	TRBV2	TRBJ2-1	TGTGCCAGCAAGGGACAGCCTGTCAGCTCCTACAATGAGCAGTTCTTC	CASKGQPVSSYNEQFF
-	-	TRBV29-1	TRBJ2-7	TGCAGCGTTGGGGAAACAGGGTCTCCCGTCGAGCAGTACTTC	CSVGETGSPVEQYF
-	TRBD1	TRBV10-3	TRBJ2-4	TGTGCCATCAGTGGGGTTCAGGGGGCTATTGGTTACATTCAGTACTTC	CAISGVQGAIGYIQYF
-	-	TRBV21-1	TRBJ2-3	TGTGCCAGCAGCAATGCCGGCGCTCCTTCCACAGACCCTACGCAGTATTTT	CASSNAGAPSTDPTQYF
many	-	TRBV10-2	TRBJ1-1	TGCGCCAGCAGTGGTGCCGTCCCGAACACTGAAGCTTTCTTT	CASSGAVPNTEAFF
-	-	TRBV5-1	TRBJ2-7	TGCGCCAGCAGCCCCGGGAACGCCTACGAGCAGTACTTC	CASSPGNAYEQYF
-	-	TRBV11-2	TRBJ2-2	TGTGCCAGCAGTTACGATTACGGGGAGCTGTTTTTT	CASSYDYGELFF
few	-	TRBV14	TRBJ2-2	TGTGCCAGCAGCCAAGACGCTAGCTCTGGGGAGCTGTTTTTT	CASSQDASSGELFF
-	-	TRBV2	TRBJ2-5	TGTGCCAGCAGTGGGCAGGGGTTCCAAGAGACCCAGTACTTC	CASSGQGFQETQYF
-	TRBD1	TRBV13	TRBJ2-7	TGTGCCAGCAGCTTAGTATTGGCGGGACAGGGTGATTACGAGCAGTACTTC	CASSLVLAGQGDYEQYF
-	-	TRBV4-2	TRBJ1-1	TGTGCCAGCAGCCAAGATCGAGGGCGAGAGACTGAAGCTTTCTTT	CASSQDRGRETEAFF
few	-	TRBV28	TRBJ1-2	TGTGCCAGCAGTTCCGACGTCTATGGCTACACCTTC	CASSSDVYGYTF
-	TRBD2	TRBV10-3	TRBJ2-3	TGTGCCATCAACACGGGACTACGCACAGATACGCAGTATTTT	CAINTGLRTDTQYF
few	-	TRBV7-6	TRBJ2-1	TGTGCCAGCAGCTTAGCGGCAGGGAGCTCCTACAATGAGCAGTTCTTC	CASSLAAGSSYNEQFF
-	-	TRBV5-6	TRBJ2-7	TGTGCCAGCAGCGGGGCGGAAGGCCCAAGCTCCTACGAGCAGTACTTC	CASSGAEGPSSYEQYF
-	-	TRBV14	TRBJ2-2	TGTGCCAGCAGCCAGGCACGGGGCACCGGGGAGCTGTTTTTT	CASSQARGTGELFF
-	-	TRBV18	TRBJ2-2	TGTGCCAGCTCACCACCGAGTAGCCCCGGGGAGCTGTTTTTT	CASSPPSSPGELFF
-	-	TRBV2	TRBJ1-2	TGTGCCAGCACCTGGACCGATCTTAACTATGGCTACACCTTC	CASTWTDLNYGYTF
-	-	TRBV4-1	TRBJ2-7	TGCGCCAGCAGCCAGTTCCAGGTGGGTAGGTACGAGCAGTACTTC	CASSQFQVGRYEQYF
-	TRBD1	TRBV27	TRBJ2-5	TGTGCCAGCAGTTTAAGACAGGGGTGGGAGACCCAGTACTTC	CASSLRQGWETQYF
once	TRBD2	TRBV29-1	TRBJ2-3	TGCAGCGTTGACGGAGGGGCGGGAGCACGTACGCAGTATTTT	CSVDGGAGARTQYF
-	TRBD1	TRBV5-5	TRBJ1-5	TGTGCCAGCAGCTTGGATCCCGGACAGGGGGCTATACTTCAGCCCCAGCATTTT	CASSLDPGQGAILQPQHF
-	-	TRBV7-8	TRBJ1-1	TGTGCCAGCAGCTTAGTAGCGGGACGGGTGAACACTGAAGCTTTCTTT	CASSLVAGRVNTEAFF
-	-	TRBV28	TRBJ2-5	TGTGCCAGCAGTCCCCGCATAGGGGTGGGTGAGACCCAGTACTTC	CASSPRIGVGETQYF
-	-	TRBV18	TRBJ2-5	TGTGCCAGCTCACCACCGTCTCCACGGGAGACCCAGTACTTC	CASSPPSPRETQYF
few	-	TRBV7-6	TRBJ2-2	TGTGCCAGCAGGGGGGCGGGGACCACTAACACCGGGGAGCTGTTTTTT	CASRGAGTTNTGELFF
-	-	TRBV5-1	TRBJ2-5	TGCGCCAGCAGCTTGGTCAGCGGGACAGGCGAGACCCAGTACTTC	CASSLVSGTGETQYF
many	-	TRBV18	TRBJ2-7	TGTGCCAGCTCACCATCCAGCCCTCTAGTTGAGCAGTACTTC	CASSPSSPLVEQYF
few	-	TRBV5-1	TRBJ2-7	TGCGCCAGCAGCCTGGGGACGGCGGGGGAGCAGTACTTC	CASSLGTAGEQYF
-	-	TRBV2	TRBJ2-7	TGTGCCAGCAGTGAGGAGGGCAGATCCTACGAGCAGTACTTC	CASSEEGRSYEQYF
-	-	TRBV19	TRBJ2-6	TGTGCCAGTAGTCCCCAGGTTGGTGGGGCCAACGTCCTGACTTTC	CASSPQVGGANVLTF
-	-	TRBV27	TRBJ1-5	TGTGCCAGCAGTTTTGAAGGGCGCCCCAATCAGCCCCAGCATTTT	CASSFEGRPNQPQHF
-	-	TRBV2	TRBJ2-7	TGTGCCAGCAGGACGGACAGCAACGAGCAGTACTTC	CASRTDSNEQYF
-	TRBD1	TRBV28	TRBJ2-1	TGTGCCAGCAGTTATGGGGGGACAGGGTCAAATGAGCAGTTCTTC	CASSYGGTGSNEQFF
-	TRBD2	TRBV25-1	TRBJ2-3	TGTGCCAGCAGTGCGACTAGCGGGAGAACCACAGATACGCAGTATTTT	CASSATSGRTTDTQYF
-	-	TRBV6-5	TRBJ1-2	TGTGCCAGCAGTTACTCGAGACAGCATGGGGGTGGCTACACCTTC	CASSYSRQHGGGYTF
-	TRBD1	TRBV11-2	TRBJ1-1	TGTGCCAGCAGCTTCGACAGGGGGCAGGCCATGAACACTGAAGCTTTCTTT	CASSFDRGQAMNTEAFF